A single TCR beta chain is shown here with its context. The data are from a study of blood T cell repertoires in COVID-19. The CDR3 is 14 residues long. V shed 5 bases and J 0 bases; nucleotides not matched to a gene: 1. CDR1 is SNHLY and CDR2 is FYNNEI in the germline V gene. In the source study's methods: Estimation of nucleated cell counts relied on the amplification of reference gene primers. Only in-frame clones appear in the TCRdb table, and some are missing; sequencing was by immunoSEQ multiplex PCR. V, J and clone size derive from that table, while D and trimming were established from the DNA sequence. This table holds 45,000 to 65,000 clones, around 80% found once. One Seattle source followed patients from active infection through their disease course.

The specimen sequenced was peripheral blood. The source is a man between 25 and 39 years old with COVID-19, enrolled during active disease. The rearrangement joins TRBV2 to TRBJ1-3; 7 positions agree with TRBD1. CDR3 nucleotide sequence: TGTGCCAGCAGTAACAGGGGCTCTGGAAACACCATATATTTT. Its translation: CASSNRGSGNTIYF.